These 27 T cell receptor beta chains came from one sample sequenced in a study of blood T cell repertoires in COVID-19. The protocol was immunoSEQ multiplex PCR, while the TCRdb copy is restricted to in-frame clones and leaves out a portion. The repertoire has 35,000 to 50,000 clones, roughly 91% of them found once; the top ten carry roughly 5%. The sequencing input was peripheral blood. The receptors here all came from a human donor in a cohort sampled during active COVID-19.

The chain recombines TRBV6-1 with TRBJ2-2; D call uncertain. The CDR3 extends over 15 amino acids. The germline gives CDR1 MNHNS, CDR2 SASEGT. The V end was cut by 3 bases, the J end by 6 bases, with 14 bases between. CDR3 bases: TGTGCCAGCAGTGATAAACAGTTCGTGCCCGGGGAGCTGTTTTTT. This sequence encodes CASSDKQFVPGELFF.

The rearrangement uses TRBV28 and TRBJ2-7; TRBD1 might be the D (5 bases). The CDR3 has 12 amino acids. Trimming shortened V by 6 bases and J by 4 bases, and 10 bases separated the two germline ends. Germline loops: CDR1 MDHEN, CDR2 SYDVKM. The CDR3: CASSPDRYEQYF. The CDR3 nucleotides are TGTGCCAGCAGCCCCGACAGATACGAGCAGTACTTC.

The J gene is TRBJ2-1, the V gene TRBV4-1, with TRBD2 matching over 7 bases. The V gene's germline CDR1 is MGHRA and CDR2 YSYEKL. CDR3 length: 15 amino acids. The junction had 8 bases not matched to a gene; V was cut back by 4 bases and J by 5 bases. CDR3 bases: TGCGCCAGCAGCCGGGCGGGAGCGGCACACAATGAGCAGTTCTTC. It yields the protein CASSRAGAAHNEQFF.

This chain joins TRBV11-3 and TRBJ2-7; TRBD1 matches 8 bases. Germline V lookup: CDR1 SGHNT, CDR2 YENEEA. After removal of 3 bases from V and 2 bases from J, the junction contained 6 bases not matched to a gene. The CDR3 has 15 residues. The DNA of the CDR3 is TGTGCCAGCAGCTTCGGGTCGACAGGGGCCTACGAGCAGTACTTC. Translation: CASSFGSTGAYEQYF.

V gene TRBV24-1 combines with J gene TRBJ2-1; the match to TRBD2 covers 7 bases. Germline-derived CDR1 and CDR2 are KGHDR and SFDVKD. V lost 5 bases and J lost 7; bases outside the gene matches: 7. This CDR3 comprises 14 residues. The CDR3 nucleotides are TGTGCCACCAGTGGGGCGGGAGCGCGGAATGAGCAGTTCTTC. Translation gives CATSGAGARNEQFF.

The chain recombines TRBV18 with TRBJ1-1; D uncertain. The CDR3 extends over 13 amino acids. V was trimmed by 3 bases and J by 2 bases, leaving 7 bases between them. From germline, CDR1 is KGHSH and CDR2 LQKENI. The CDR3, as DNA: TGTGCCAGCTCACCGCACTTAAACACTGAAGCTTTCTTT. This sequence encodes CASSPHLNTEAFF.

V and J are TRBV6-4 and TRBJ1-3; D not certain. Between the trimmed V and J ends, which lost 4 bases and 0 bases, there was a span of 10 bases. Germline V gene lookup returns CDR1 MRHNA and CDR2 SNTAGT. The CDR3 has 15 residues. The CDR3 coding sequence is TGTGCCAGCAGTGCGGAGGCAGTCTCTGGAAACACCATATATTTT. The encoded protein is CASSAEAVSGNTIYF.

The CDR3 region has the DNA TGCGCCAGCAGCTTGCCCGGACAGGCCACTGGAAACACCATATATTTT. This sequence encodes CASSLPGQATGNTIYF. The J gene is TRBJ1-3, the V gene TRBV5-1; TRBD1 matches at 7 bases. V lost 1 base to trimming and J lost 2 bases; unmatched junction nucleotides: 6. Per germline, CDR1 SGHRS and CDR2 YFSETQ. CDR3 length: 16 amino acids.

The chain couples TRBV27 to TRBJ2-5, with unresolved D. The V gene lost 2 bases and the J gene lost 4 bases, with 8 bases spanning the gap. CDR1 is MNHEY, CDR2 SMNVEV, per germline (reference sequence). This CDR3 has 13 residues. CDR3 in amino acids: CASSLVTRETQYF. The CDR3 coding sequence is TGTGCCAGCAGTTTAGTCACGAGAGAGACCCAGTACTTC.

The CDR3 nucleotides are TGCGCCAGCAGCTTGGCCGGGACAGGGGTCTACGAGCAGTACTTC. Translated: CASSLAGTGVYEQYF. The chain couples TRBV5-1 to TRBJ2-7; 10 positions agree with TRBD1. V dropped 0 bases and J dropped 3; count of bases not matched to a gene: 3. Looked up from germline, CDR1 is SGHRS and CDR2 is YFSETQ. This CDR3 spans 15 amino acids.

The J gene is TRBJ2-5, the V gene TRBV5-8, with D possibly matching TRBD1 (6 bases). Trimming shortened V by 4 bases and J by 1 base, and 8 bases separated the two germline ends. The length of the CDR3 is 13 residues. Germline V CDR1 and CDR2: SGHTS, YDEGEE. In DNA, the CDR3 is TGTGCCAGCAGCCCGGACAGCCAAGAGACCCAGTACTTC. It specifies CASSPDSQETQYF.

The V call is TRBV9, the J call TRBJ2-1; D is possibly TRBD2 (6 bases). Germline V CDR1 and CDR2: SGDLS, YYNGEE. Trimming took 2 bases from V and 0 from J, leaving 15 bases between them. This CDR3 spans 17 amino acids. CDR3 loop: CASSVFRAGSSYNEQFF. CDR3 DNA sequence: TGTGCCAGCAGCGTCTTTAGGGCGGGGAGCTCCTACAATGAGCAGTTCTTC. The variable domain in full, completed from reference TRBV9 and TRBJ2-1, reads DSGVTQTPKHLITATGQRVTLRCSPRSGDLSVYWYQQSLDQGLQFLIQYYNGEERAKGNILERFSAQQFPDLHSELNLSSLELGDSALYFCASSVFRAGSSYNEQFFGPGTRLTVL.

This chain joins TRBV5-1 and TRBJ2-6; tentatively, D is TRBD1 (5 bases). The V end lost 0 bases, the J end lost 2 bases, and 12 bases lay between the germline ends. Germline-derived CDR1 and CDR2 are SGHRS and YFSETQ. CDR3 length: 17 residues. CDR3 sequence (DNA): TGCGCCAGCAGCTTGGACGCCCAGGGTGCTGGGGCCAACGTCCTGACTTTC. Its translation is CASSLDAQGAGANVLTF.

The chain joins TRBV28 to TRBJ2-7, with D perhaps matching TRBD1 (5 bases). Trimming cost V 8 bases and J 6 bases, with 17 bases left between them. The V gene's germline CDR1 is MDHEN and CDR2 SYDVKM. The length of the CDR3 is 13 residues. The CDR3: CASEWVQGGEQYF. The CDR3 DNA sequence: TGTGCCAGCGAGTGGGTCCAGGGCGGCGAGCAGTACTTC. Drawing the rest from reference TRBV28 and TRBJ2-7, the complete variable domain is DVKVTQSSRYLVKRTGEKVFLECVQDMDHENMFWYRQDPGLGLRLIYFSYDVKMKEKGDIPEGYSVSREKKERFSLILESASTNQTSMYLCASEWVQGGEQYFGPGTRLTVT.

The chain uses TRBV12-3 or TRBV12-4 and TRBJ2-2; TRBD2 aligns across 7 bases. V lost 10 bases and J lost 6; bases outside the gene matches: 8. The CDR3 consists of 13 residues. The CDR3 bases are TGTGCCACCCCGGGGAGGGAAGCCGGGGAGCTGTTTTTT. This sequence encodes CATPGREAGELFF.

The count of this clone is one. The J gene is TRBJ1-1, the V gene TRBV28; 10 bases match TRBD1. From germline, CDR1 is MDHEN and CDR2 SYDVKM. CDR3 length equals 15 residues. The junction had 9 bases not matched to a gene; V was cut back by 5 bases and J by 6 bases. CDR3 DNA: TGTGCCAGCAGTCCGAGACAGGGGGCTAAGGCTGAAGCTTTCTTT. As protein: CASSPRQGAKAEAFF. The entire variable domain, with the rest obtained from reference TRBV28 and TRBJ1-1, is as follows: DVKVTQSSRYLVKRTGEKVFLECVQDMDHENMFWYRQDPGLGLRLIYFSYDVKMKEKGDIPEGYSVSREKKERFSLILESASTNQTSMYLCASSPRQGAKAEAFFGQGTRLTVV.

This clone is a singleton in its sample. The rearrangement links TRBV6-2 or TRBV6-3 to TRBJ1-5; no reliable D call. V was pared by 2 bases and J by 0 bases, with 17 bases between. CDR3 size: 18 residues. Per the germline V gene, CDR1 is MNHEY and CDR2 is SVGEGT. As DNA, the CDR3 is TGTGCCAGCAGTTACCCTGTCGGATACAGTTATAGCAATCAGCCCCAGCATTTT. Its protein is CASSYPVGYSYSNQPQHF.

The CDR3 sequence: CASSYLYTQYF. The CDR3, as DNA: TGTGCCAGCAGTTACCTATATACGCAGTATTTT. The gene calls are TRBV6-2 or TRBV6-3 and TRBJ2-3, with D uncertain. CDR1 and CDR2 from the germline V gene are MNHEY and SVGEGT. V was clipped by 2 bases and J by 7 bases, with 4 bases between them. CDR3 length: 11 residues.

The chain has TRBV7-9 and TRBJ2-1, with 9 bases identical to TRBD2. CDR1 SEHNR and CDR2 FQNEAQ come from the germline V gene (reference sequence). The CDR3 totals 15 residues. The J segment lost 2 bases and the V segment lost 5 bases, leaving 4 bases of the junction unmatched. CDR3 protein: CASSPRLAAYNEQFF. The CDR3, as DNA: TGTGCCAGCAGCCCCCGACTAGCGGCCTACAATGAGCAGTTCTTC.

The DNA of the CDR3 is TGTGCCAGCAGCTTAGGCGGGGCCCGGGAGACTGAAGCTTTCTTT. Protein sequence: CASSLGGARETEAFF. V gene TRBV11-3 combines with J gene TRBJ1-1, with D possibly being TRBD1 (5 bases). Deletions cut 1 base from V and 5 bases from J, with 14 bases between. Per the germline V gene, CDR1 is SGHNT and CDR2 is YENEEA. The CDR3 is 15 residues long.

The DNA of the CDR3 is TGTGCCAGCAGCTTTCAGGGGGCTTCCACTTATGGCTACACCTTC. Residues: CASSFQGASTYGYTF. V is TRBV11-2 and J is TRBJ1-2; the match to TRBD1 covers 8 bases. Germline V gene lookup returns CDR1 SGHAT and CDR2 FQNNGV. This CDR3 spans 15 amino acids. After removal of 3 bases from V and 5 bases from J, the junction contained 8 bases not matched to a gene.

The rearrangement joins TRBV19 to TRBJ1-3; 12 bases agree with TRBD1. Per the germline V gene, CDR1 is LNHDA and CDR2 is SQIVND (reference sequence). The CDR3 spans 16 residues. Trimming cost V 7 bases and J 4 bases; bases outside gene matches: 8. The CDR3 DNA is TGTGCCAGTACCCGGGACAGGGGGCAATCAGGAAACACCATATATTTT. Encoded protein: CASTRDRGQSGNTIYF.

The rearrangement joins TRBV2 to TRBJ1-2; a possible D gene is TRBD1 (6 bases). Trimming left V 3 bases short and J 1 base short, with 9 bases between. Germline loops: CDR1 SNHLY, CDR2 FYNNEI. This CDR3 is built from 14 residues. CDR3 nucleotide sequence: TGTGCCAGCAGTGACGACAGGAGTAACTATGGCTACACCTTC. Its protein is CASSDDRSNYGYTF.

The J gene is TRBJ2-1, the V gene TRBV14; D is undetermined. CDR1 and CDR2 from the germline V gene are SGHDN and FVKESK. Trimming removed 1 base at V and 12 bases at J, with 7 bases between. The CDR3 extends over 11 amino acids. CDR3 nucleotides: TGTGCCAGCAGCCAAGGCTTCAGGCAGTTCTTC. Translated, it gives CASSQGFRQFF.

This clone showed up just once. The chain joins TRBV3-1 (or the pseudogene TRBV3-2) to TRBJ2-2; TRBD2 is a possible D gene (6 bases). Germline CDR1 and CDR2: LGHDT and YNNKEL (reference sequence). V lost 4 bases, J lost 3 bases, and 12 bases lay in between. The CDR3 extends over 15 amino acids. For the CDR3, the DNA is TGTGCCAGCAGCCCGAGGACTACACACACCGGGGAGCTGTTTTTT. This codes for CASSPRTTHTGELFF.

V and J are TRBV7-6 and TRBJ2-7; D is ambiguous. Germline loops: CDR1 SGHVS, CDR2 FNYEAQ. The V end lost 0 bases, the J end lost 6 bases, and 9 bases lay between the germline ends. This CDR3 is 13 amino acids long. The CDR3, as DNA: TGTGCCAGCAGCTTAGCGATAGCCGGCGAGCAGTACTTC. Translation: CASSLAIAGEQYF.

V and J are TRBV9 and TRBJ2-1; a possible D gene is TRBD2 (5 bases). The V and J ends lost 1 base and 4 bases respectively, with 15 bases between them. This CDR3 spans 16 amino acids. From germline, CDR1 is SGDLS and CDR2 YYNGEE. The CDR3 nucleotides read TGTGCCAGCAGCGTATCTGCCGGGATCGGTTACAATGAGCAGTTCTTC. Its protein product is CASSVSAGIGYNEQFF. The complete variable domain, with remaining parts taken from reference TRBV9 and TRBJ2-1, reads DSGVTQTPKHLITATGQRVTLRCSPRSGDLSVYWYQQSLDQGLQFLIQYYNGEERAKGNILERFSAQQFPDLHSELNLSSLELGDSALYFCASSVSAGIGYNEQFFGPGTRLTVL.